The 20 T cell receptor beta chains below all came from one sample that was sequenced in a study of shared clonotypes between healthy human individuals. TCRdb keeps only in-frame clones here, not all; method: immunoSEQ multiplex PCR. Of roughly 500,000 clones listed, more than 95% were seen once; the top ten hold approximately 0.067%. Material: naive CD4+ T cells sorted from blood. Subset of the sample: CD45RA+ positively selected. Receptors originate from a woman aged 25-40 years in good health.

The chain recombines TRBV11-2 with TRBJ1-2, with D possibly TRBD1 on 5 matching bases. From germline, CDR1 is SGHAT and CDR2 FQNNGV. CDR3 size: 14 residues. The V end was cut by 1 base, the J end by 6 bases, with 12 bases between. The CDR3 is CASSLVGAGHGYTF. CDR3 bases: TGTGCCAGCAGCTTAGTAGGGGCAGGGCATGGCTACACCTTC.

This sequence joins TRBV15 and TRBJ2-7, with 10 positions matching TRBD2. J gave up 0 bases and V 3 bases, and 5 bases lay outside the gene matches. This CDR3 has 16 residues. Germline V gene data show CDR1 as LNHNV and CDR2 as YYDKDF (reference sequence). The CDR3 bases are TGTGCCACCAGCAGTCCTACTAGCGGGAACTCCTACGAGCAGTACTTC. Translated, it gives CATSSPTSGNSYEQYF.

The chain employs TRBV10-3 and TRBJ2-5; the D gene could be TRBD1 or TRBD2 (5 bases each). TRBJ2-7 matches the DNA end more closely, so the J call is doubtful. The germline V gene encodes CDR1 ENHRY and CDR2 SYGVKD. The CDR3 covers 13 residues. CDR3 amino acids: CAISGRGRDEQYF. For the CDR3, the DNA is TGTGCCATCAGTGGTAGGGGACGGGACGAGCAGTACTTC.

This clone was seen a handful of times. The chain couples TRBV2 to TRBJ2-7, with TRBD2 as a possible D gene (5 bases). V was cut by 8 bases and J by 6 bases, with 14 bases left in between. The CDR3 totals 12 residues. From germline, CDR1 is SNHLY and CDR2 FYNNEI. CDR3 in DNA: TGTGCCAGCCGTACTTGGGAGTTCGAGCAGTACTTC. It yields the protein CASRTWEFEQYF.

V and J are TRBV6-5 and TRBJ1-5; a weak D match, TRBD1 (5 bases). CDR1 is MNHEY and CDR2 is SVGAGI in the germline V gene. The CDR3 extends over 14 amino acids. V shed 2 bases and J shed 5 bases, with 10 bases lying between them. The CDR3 nucleotides read TGTGCCAGCAGTTACGACAGACTCCATCAGCCCCAGCATTTT. As protein: CASSYDRLHQPQHF.

In regard to this clone: Other nucleotide sequences from this sample produce the same CDR3. The chain joins TRBV18 to TRBJ2-3; either TRBD1 or TRBD2 may supply D (6 bases each). The germline CDR1 and CDR2 sequences are KGHSH and LQKENI. The CDR3 is 13 residues long. Deletions cut 2 bases from V and 6 bases from J, with 9 bases between. The CDR3 DNA is TGTGCCAGCTCACCAAGGGGGGTGGATACGCAGTATTTT. Encoded protein: CASSPRGVDTQYF.

This chain joins TRBV4-1 and TRBJ2-5; D gene ambiguous. The J call is uncertain, as TRBJ2-7 better fits the DNA end. The CDR3 runs to 17 residues. The germline V gene has CDR1 MGHRA and CDR2 YSYEKL. The CDR3 region has the DNA TGCGCCAGCAGCCAAGAAGATTCGGCTAGGGCTTTCTACGAGCAGTACTTC. It translates to CASSQEDSARAFYEQYF.

The genes are TRBV7-8 and TRBJ1-1; a possible D gene is TRBD1 (6 bases). The CDR3 spans 17 residues. Germline CDR1 SGHVS, CDR2 FQNEAQ. Trimming removed 5 bases at V and 1 base at J, with 20 bases between. The CDR3, as DNA: TGTGCCAGCAGCATACTCCGGGACACGAACAAGAACACTGAAGCTTTCTTT. Translated: CASSILRDTNKNTEAFF.

This chain uses TRBV4-1 with TRBJ2-4; maybe TRBD2 (5 bases). This CDR3 comprises 16 residues. V lost 6 bases and J lost 1, with 16 bases in between. CDR1 and CDR2 (germline): MGHRA, YSYEKL. CDR3 in DNA: TGCGCCAGCAGTCCGGACTTACTTCTGGCCAAAAACATTCAGTACTTC. Translating gives CASSPDLLLAKNIQYF.

The chain combines TRBV6-4 with TRBJ2-1, with 8 bases matching TRBD2. This CDR3 comprises 15 residues. Germline V gene data show CDR1 as MRHNA and CDR2 as SNTAGT. V was clipped by 4 bases and J by 2 bases; unmatched bases: 4. As DNA, the CDR3 is TGTGCCAGCAGTGTTGATAGCGGGGCCTACAATGAGCAGTTCTTC. Translated, it gives CASSVDSGAYNEQFF.

V usage is TRBV10-2 and J usage is TRBJ1-5; unclear D gene. This CDR3 is built from 12 residues. Trimming left V 6 bases short and J 6 bases short, with 9 bases between. The germline V gene encodes CDR1 WSHSY and CDR2 SAAADI. The CDR3 sequence: CASRGAGQPQHF. CDR3 bases: TGCGCCAGCAGGGGCGCGGGTCAGCCCCAGCATTTT.

Only one count was recorded for this clone. This chain joins TRBV28 and TRBJ2-1, with 11 bases matching TRBD2. Trimming at V came to 8 bases and at J to 4 bases, leaving 7 bases not matched to a gene. The CDR3 is 15 amino acids. Per the germline V gene, CDR1 is MDHEN and CDR2 is SYDVKM. CDR3 DNA sequence: TGTGCCAGCGCCCCGGGACTAGCGGTATACAATGAGCAGTTCTTC. As protein: CASAPGLAVYNEQFF. Full variable domain (rest looked up from reference TRBV28 and TRBJ2-1): DVKVTQSSRYLVKRTGEKVFLECVQDMDHENMFWYRQDPGLGLRLIYFSYDVKMKEKGDIPEGYSVSREKKERFSLILESASTNQTSMYLCASAPGLAVYNEQFFGPGTRLTVL.

The genes are TRBV12-2 and TRBJ1-5. TRBV12-2 is classified as a pseudogene. The CDR3 is 16 amino acids. The CDR3 reads CASRAPGAGSNQPQHF. As DNA, the CDR3 is TGTGCAAGTCGCGCACCCGGGGCGGGTAGCAATCAGCCCCAGCATTTT.

This clone was counted a single time. This chain links TRBV7-9 with TRBJ1-1; D remains unclear. The CDR3 contains 11 residues. CDR1 is SEHNR, CDR2 FQNEAQ, per germline (reference sequence). Trimming stripped 11 bases from V and 0 bases from J, with 7 bases between. The chain's CDR3 is CAGQMNTEAFF. The DNA for the CDR3 is TGTGCCGGCCAAATGAACACTGAAGCTTTCTTT.

This clone was observed once. The CDR3 sequence is CASSTSGRNLEQYF. The CDR3 DNA is TGTGCCAGTAGTACCAGCGGGAGGAATCTCGAGCAGTACTTC. The gene calls are TRBV19 and TRBJ2-7; 9 nucleotides match TRBD2. Losses at the gene ends were 4 bases for V and 6 bases for J; bases not matched to a gene: 7. CDR3 size: 14 residues. Looked up from germline, CDR1 is LNHDA and CDR2 is SQIVND (reference sequence).

This rearrangement joins TRBV19 to TRBJ1-5; TRBD1 agrees at 7 bases. The CDR3 consists of 14 residues. Germline CDR1 and CDR2: LNHDA and SQIVND (reference sequence). Unmatched junction bases numbered 6, after V lost 6 bases and J lost 4 bases. The CDR3 sequence is CASRKGTENQPQHF. CDR3 nucleotides: TGTGCCAGTAGAAAGGGGACAGAGAATCAGCCCCAGCATTTT.

This sequence joins TRBV6-1 and TRBJ2-7; TRBD2 aligns across 11 bases. V was pared by 5 bases and J by 5 bases, with 5 bases of the junction left unmatched. Germline V gene sequence: CDR1 MNHNS, CDR2 SASEGT. The CDR3 covers 14 residues. The chain's CDR3 is CASSIAGGGDEQYF. The CDR3 nucleotides read TGTGCCAGCAGTATAGCGGGAGGGGGAGACGAGCAGTACTTC.

The chain carries TRBV5-1 and TRBJ2-7; no firm D call. CDR3 length equals 13 residues. Trimming shortened V by 5 bases and J by 2 bases, and 11 bases separated the two germline ends. Germline values: CDR1 SGHRS, CDR2 YFSETQ. The CDR3 protein is CASRRPGTYEQYF. The CDR3 region has the DNA TGCGCCAGCAGGAGGCCGGGCACCTACGAGCAGTACTTC.

The chain employs TRBV28 and TRBJ2-2, with D hard to call. The CDR3 covers 16 residues. The V gene's germline CDR1 is MDHEN and CDR2 SYDVKM. Deletions cut 6 bases from V and 5 bases from J, with 19 bases between. CDR3: CASSPPYYTKTGELFF. The CDR3 bases are TGTGCCAGCAGCCCCCCATACTACACTAAGACCGGGGAGCTGTTTTTT.

V and J are TRBV6-5 and TRBJ2-3; D ambiguous. V was trimmed by 7 bases and J by 2 bases, leaving 10 bases between them. This CDR3 is 13 amino acids long. Germline V gene lookup returns CDR1 MNHEY and CDR2 SVGAGI. Here the CDR3 reads CASTTDSTDTQYF. In DNA form, the CDR3 reads TGTGCCAGCACCACAGATTCCACAGATACGCAGTATTTT.